Each of the 18 T cell receptor beta chains below was sequenced from the same sample in a study of OX40 agonist ivuxolimab in advanced cancers. TCRdb's table, derived via immunoSEQ multiplex PCR, lists solely in-frame clones and lacks some. The table lists over 70,000 clones, 85% to 95% of them singletons, with 14% in the top ten. Sequenced here: CD4+ or CD8+ T cells sorted from blood, sampled in a trial of the OX40 agonist ivuxolimab. The source of these receptors is an adult with an advanced solid tumor such as melanoma, head and neck, liver or kidney cancer.

This sequence joins TRBV9 and TRBJ2-7; possible D gene TRBD1, 5 bases. V gave up 1 base and J gave up 1 base, with 9 bases separating them. Germline CDR1 reads SGDLS; CDR2 reads YYNGEE. The CDR3 has 14 amino acids. In DNA, the CDR3 is TGTGCCAGCAGCGTAAGTCACAGGTCCTACGAGCAGTACTTC. This codes for CASSVSHRSYEQYF.

J is TRBJ1-2 and V is TRBV7-8; 7 nucleotides agree with TRBD1. Germline V CDR1 and CDR2: SGHVS, FQNEAQ. Trimming took 5 bases from V and 5 from J; bases not matched to a gene: 14. The length of the CDR3 is 16 residues. This CDR3 is CASSPIIGQGEYGYTF. The DNA of the CDR3 is TGTGCCAGCAGCCCCATAATTGGGCAGGGGGAGTATGGCTACACCTTC.

V usage is TRBV6-5 and J usage is TRBJ1-4, with D possibly TRBD1 on 5 matching bases. CDR1 is MNHEY and CDR2 is SVGAGI in the germline V gene. The V and J ends lost 4 bases and 13 bases respectively, with 19 bases between them. This CDR3 is built from 14 residues. The CDR3 here is CASSSGLGTRGLFF. The CDR3 DNA sequence: TGTGCCAGCAGTTCTGGCCTCGGGACCCGGGGACTGTTTTTT.

This chain joins TRBV5-5 and TRBJ1-2, with no clear D. V was pared by 4 bases and J by 2 bases, with 6 bases between. The CDR3 has 12 residues. CDR1 and CDR2 (germline): SGHKS, YYEKEE (reference sequence). The CDR3 loop is CASSRENYGYTF. The DNA of the CDR3 is TGTGCCAGCAGCCGAGAAAACTATGGCTACACCTTC.

The V call is TRBV19, the J call TRBJ2-7, with unresolved D. Trimming shortened V by 5 bases and J by 3 bases, and 11 bases separated the two germline ends. The CDR3 length is 13 residues. Germline V gene sequence: CDR1 LNHDA, CDR2 SQIVND (reference sequence). DNA of the CDR3: TGTGCCAGTAGTTTCGGCCCTAACTACGAGCAGTACTTC. Translation: CASSFGPNYEQYF.

The rearrangement links TRBV27 to TRBJ2-3; D is possibly TRBD2 (5 bases). The V gene's germline CDR1 is MNHEY and CDR2 SMNVEV (reference sequence). The CDR3 length is 13 residues. The ends were cut back, 5 bases at V and 2 bases at J, with 8 bases in the middle. CDR3 bases: TGTGCCAGCAGTCCTGACTACACAGATACGCAGTATTTT. Residues: CASSPDYTDTQYF.

The chain joins TRBV29-1 to TRBJ1-2; no reliable D call. V was cut by 6 bases and J by 2 bases, with 7 bases left in between. Germline values: CDR1 SQVTM, CDR2 ANQGSEA. The CDR3 contains 11 residues. CDR3 loop: CSVKENYGYTF. CDR3 in DNA: TGCAGCGTGAAGGAGAACTATGGCTACACCTTC.

This chain connects TRBV15 to TRBJ2-7, with 8 bases fitting TRBD2. The germline V gene encodes CDR1 LNHNV and CDR2 YYDKDF (reference sequence). V lost 5 bases and J lost 5; bases outside the gene matches: 11. This CDR3 has 15 amino acids. CDR3 region: CATSVGREVGDEQYF. CDR3 coding DNA: TGTGCCACCAGCGTCGGGCGGGAGGTAGGGGACGAGCAGTACTTC. The complete variable domain, with remaining parts taken from reference TRBV15 and TRBJ2-7, reads DAMVIQNPRYQVTQFGKPVTLSCSQTLNHNVMYWYQQKSSQAPKLLFHYYDKDFNNEADTPDNFQSRRPNTSFCFLDIRSPGLGDTAMYLCATSVGREVGDEQYFGPGTRLTVT.

This sequence joins TRBV28 and TRBJ2-7; possibly TRBD1 for D (7 bases). The CDR3 contains 13 residues. V was trimmed by 3 bases and J by 7 bases, leaving 13 bases between them. Per germline, CDR1 MDHEN and CDR2 SYDVKM. CDR3 bases: TGTGCCAGCAGTTTTAGGAGGGGGCCTGAGCAGTACTTC. It codes for CASSFRRGPEQYF.

This chain joins TRBV29-1 and TRBJ2-5; the match to TRBD2 covers 8 bases. CDR1 and CDR2 (germline): SQVTM, ANQGSEA. CDR3 size: 13 residues. With 5 bases clipped from V and 2 bases from J, the junction kept 4 bases outside the gene matches. As DNA, the CDR3 is TGCAGCGTTATAGGACTAGCACAAGAGACCCAGTACTTC. Amino acid sequence: CSVIGLAQETQYF. The full variable domain, with the rest looked up from reference TRBV29-1 and TRBJ2-5, is SAVISQKPSRDICQRGTSLTIQCQVDSQVTMMFWYRQQPGQSLTLIATANQGSEATYESGFVIDKFPISRPNLTFSTLTVSNMSPEDSSIYLCSVIGLAQETQYFGPGTRLLVL.

The rearrangement joins TRBV5-5 to TRBJ1-4; no clear D gene. This CDR3 is 13 amino acids long. V was cut by 0 bases and J by 7 bases, with 7 bases left in between. Germline V CDR1 and CDR2: SGHKS, YYEKEE (reference sequence). The CDR3 nucleotides read TGTGCCAGCAGCTTGGTGCCTCTTGAAAAACTGTTTTTT. Amino acid sequence: CASSLVPLEKLFF.

The rearrangement links TRBV27 to TRBJ2-2, with 7 bases fitting TRBD1. Trimming at V came to 6 bases and at J to 6 bases, leaving 7 bases not matched to a gene. The CDR3 is 14 residues long. Germline V CDR1 and CDR2: MNHEY, SMNVEV (reference sequence). CDR3: CASSRDRASGELFF. CDR3 DNA sequence: TGTGCCAGCAGCCGTGACAGGGCCTCCGGGGAGCTGTTTTTT.

This chain connects TRBV2 to TRBJ2-1; 8 bases are shared with TRBD2. Per the germline V gene, CDR1 is SNHLY and CDR2 is FYNNEI. The J segment lost 3 bases and the V segment lost 5 bases, leaving 12 bases of the junction unmatched. The length of the CDR3 is 17 residues. CDR3 sequence (DNA): TGTGCCAGCAGTAACGCCTTTAGCGGGGCTTACTACAATGAGCAGTTCTTC. Translation gives CASSNAFSGAYYNEQFF. Complete variable domain (other parts from reference TRBV2 and TRBJ2-1): EPEVTQTPSHQVTQMGQEVILRCVPISNHLYFYWYRQILGQKVEFLVSFYNNEISEKSEIFDDQFSVERPDGSNFTLKIRSTKLEDSAMYFCASSNAFSGAYYNEQFFGPGTRLTVL.

The CDR3 spells CASTPGTGAHEQYF. CDR3 coding DNA: TGCGCCAGTACCCCTGGGACAGGGGCCCACGAGCAGTACTTC. The chain uses TRBV5-1 and TRBJ2-7; 10 nucleotides align to TRBD1. This CDR3 comprises 14 residues. V shed 8 bases and J 5 bases; nucleotides not matched to a gene: 10. Germline V gene sequence: CDR1 SGHRS, CDR2 YFSETQ. The complete variable domain, with remaining parts taken from reference TRBV5-1 and TRBJ2-7, reads KAGVTQTPRYLIKTRGQQVTLSCSPISGHRSVSWYQQTPGQGLQFLFEYFSETQRNKGNFPGRFSGRQFSNSRSEMNVSTLELGDSALYLCASTPGTGAHEQYFGPGTRLTVT.

The chain carries TRBV4-3 and TRBJ2-1; 8 bases align to TRBD2. CDR3 length: 17 residues. The germline CDR1 and CDR2 sequences are LGHNA and YSLEER. The V gene end was trimmed by 1 base and the J gene end by 7 bases; junction bases not matched to a gene: 12. Here the CDR3 reads CASSQAPELAVTNEQFF. DNA for the CDR3: TGCGCCAGCAGCCAAGCTCCGGAACTAGCGGTGACGAATGAGCAGTTCTTC.

The V gene is TRBV11-3, the J gene TRBJ2-1; TRBD1 matches 10 bases. Losses at the gene ends were 3 bases for V and 2 bases for J; bases not matched to a gene: 1. CDR3 length equals 15 residues. Germline loops: CDR1 SGHNT, CDR2 YENEEA. The CDR3 protein is CASSLGTGAYNEQFF. In nucleotides, the CDR3 is TGTGCCAGCAGCTTGGGGACAGGGGCCTACAATGAGCAGTTCTTC.

The chain links TRBV4-3 to TRBJ2-4; maybe TRBD1 (5 bases). With 0 bases removed from V and 2 bases from J, the gap between germline ends came to 11 bases. This CDR3 contains 16 residues. Per germline, CDR1 LGHNA and CDR2 YSLEER. In nucleotides, the CDR3 is TGCGCCAGCAGCCAAGATCCAGGGTACACCAAAAACATTCAGTACTTC. Encoded protein: CASSQDPGYTKNIQYF.

V gene TRBV11-2 combines with J gene TRBJ2-7, with 9 bases lining up with TRBD2. The CDR3 loop spans 14 amino acids. After removal of 4 bases from V and 5 bases from J, the junction contained 6 bases not matched to a gene. Germline-derived CDR1 and CDR2 are SGHAT and FQNNGV. Written as DNA, the CDR3 is TGTGCCAGCAGCTCTAGCGGGGTGAACCACGAGCAGTACTTC. As protein: CASSSSGVNHEQYF.